These T cell receptor beta chains were read from a single sample in a study of blood T cell repertoires in COVID-19. Using immunoSEQ multiplex PCR, the repertoire was profiled, and TCRdb retains in-frame clones only, with some absent. This table has about 78,000 clones, roughly 87% appearing once. Material for sequencing was peripheral blood. Receptors originate from a woman of 80 years or more with active or convalescent COVID-19. Each CDR3 is given without its conserved first and last residue. Only some rows state a clone size, as once, few, many or a class for expanded clones.

CDR3 protein,J gene,clone size,V gene
ASSLRDRSREQY,TRBJ2-7,NA,TRBV5-6
ASSPRLGRFMAGANVLT,TRBJ2-6,NA,TRBV5-8
AIGPGTSGPTDTQY,TRBJ2-3,NA,TRBV10-3
ASSSRVPETQY,TRBJ2-5,NA,TRBV28
ASSASEDRHGYT,TRBJ1-2,NA,TRBV6-4
ASSVSGHNEQF,TRBJ2-1,NA,TRBV19
ASRVRGGTGELF,TRBJ2-2,NA,TRBV3-1/TRBV3-2
ASSQRLTHGGDTQY,TRBJ2-3,NA,TRBV3-1/TRBV3-2
ASSPIAGGEQY,TRBJ2-7,once,TRBV3-1/TRBV3-2
ASSYGIAGYQETQY,TRBJ2-5,NA,TRBV6-2/TRBV6-3
ASSLGTGGFLNNSPLH,TRBJ1-6,once,TRBV5-6
ASSFSQGADYEQY,TRBJ2-7,NA,TRBV27
AISEGPSYEQY,TRBJ2-7,NA,TRBV10-3
ASSEPKVGSITGELF,TRBJ2-2,NA,TRBV5-1
ASSILRQLVAGELF,TRBJ2-2,NA,TRBV19
ASSYGGLTYEQY,TRBJ2-7,NA,TRBV6-5
ASRPGTLNTEAF,TRBJ1-1,once,TRBV28
ASTPGTGNYGYT,TRBJ1-2,NA,TRBV10-2
ATHPQVDTEAF,TRBJ1-1,NA,TRBV12-3/TRBV12-4
ASSSLPGTSVVRTGELF,TRBJ2-2,NA,TRBV28
ASSRDGQGASPANSPLH,TRBJ1-6,NA,TRBV4-1
ASSQDRYSGTSTDTQY,TRBJ2-3,NA,TRBV4-1
QTGYRDTGELF,TRBJ2-2,NA,TRBV21-1
ASSSYQGAVYEQY,TRBJ2-7,NA,TRBV5-1
ASSPRTGVQAEAF,TRBJ1-1,NA,TRBV7-3
ASSPSTSGRAVMTGELF,TRBJ2-2,NA,TRBV18
ASRRDSQETQY,TRBJ2-5,NA,TRBV6-1
ATRGTGTGGWGYT,TRBJ1-2,once,TRBV24-1
ASSWEGVGAYEQY,TRBJ2-7,NA,TRBV7-9
ASSGGSRQTQY,TRBJ2-5,NA,TRBV28
ASRSQGGGNIQY,TRBJ2-4,NA,TRBV6-5
ASSPFGLAHRNEQF,TRBJ2-1,NA,TRBV28
ASSRTGQDSPLH,TRBJ1-6,NA,TRBV6-2/TRBV6-3
ASSLGPGSNYGYT,TRBJ1-2,once,TRBV7-9
ASSFGRGRYEKLF,TRBJ1-4,NA,TRBV28
ATSDASGSQTDTQY,TRBJ2-3,NA,TRBV24-1
ASSRLGYEQF,TRBJ2-1,NA,TRBV19
ASSVALGTGPNSPLH,TRBJ1-6,NA,TRBV9
ASTRTGTYSPLH,TRBJ1-6,NA,TRBV28
ATSRDRGTGLTEQY,TRBJ2-7,NA,TRBV15
ASTRGGAEQF,TRBJ2-1,NA,TRBV5-6
ASSQGGTGRNYGYT,TRBJ1-2,NA,TRBV4-2
ASSYGQGWEPQH,TRBJ1-5,NA,TRBV11-3
ASITGTGNTIY,TRBJ1-3,NA,TRBV28
ASSANRGSGNTIY,TRBJ1-3,NA,TRBV19
ASSSGSSQTQY,TRBJ2-5,NA,TRBV27
ASSLRSVNTGELF,TRBJ2-2,NA,TRBV7-9
ASSPVGGKNYGYT,TRBJ1-2,NA,TRBV4-3
ASSPSQGPQNTIY,TRBJ1-3,NA,TRBV18
ASSQAADAGELF,TRBJ2-2,NA,TRBV3-1/TRBV3-2
ASSYSKTVSNYGYT,TRBJ1-2,NA,TRBV6-5
ASSPGTGYRQY,TRBJ2-7,NA,TRBV3-1/TRBV3-2
ASGLPGRGGGPAT,TRBJ1-2,NA,TRBV12-5
ASSNRALDYGYT,TRBJ1-2,few,TRBV6-5
ASSRNLEVNEQF,TRBJ2-1,NA,TRBV6-5
ASSPLNRDEKLF,TRBJ1-4,NA,TRBV18
ASRFRAVSYEQY,TRBJ2-7,NA,TRBV28
ASRMNSGYEQY,TRBJ2-7,NA,TRBV7-9
ASSPGQPPMEQY,TRBJ2-7,NA,TRBV7-2
ASRIAGSGDTQY,TRBJ2-3,once,TRBV6-5